This is a list of T cell receptor beta chains from one sample in a study of blood T cell repertoires in COVID-19. The assay was immunoSEQ multiplex PCR, and TCRdb's table has in-frame clones only and misses some. This sample has about 170,000 clones, with 86% found just once. The sample taken for sequencing was peripheral blood. The source of these receptors is a man aged 70-80 years with acute or convalescent COVID-19. The conserved cysteine and the conserved F or W are not part of the CDR3 here. The D gene is left open where the match is weak.

>TRBJ1-4|TRBD1|TRBV29-1
SVAQTGFEKLF
>TRBJ1-5|NA|TRBV5-6
ASSLGAYSNQPQH
>TRBJ2-5|TRBD1|TRBV19
ASSEDRGRETQY
>TRBJ1-1|NA|TRBV11-1
ASSSPLRRGTEAF
>TRBJ1-1|TRBD1|TRBV6-5
ASTRDRPNTEAF
>TRBJ1-4|TRBD1|TRBV5-5
ASSLVGTGNEKLF
>TRBJ2-5|TRBD1|TRBV7-9
ASSSNRGIVTQY
>TRBJ2-2|NA|TRBV6-5
ASAAGTGELF
>TRBJ1-2|NA|TRBV23-1
ASSLVRGNPNYGYT
>TRBJ2-7|NA|TRBV5-6
ASSLGASYEQY
>TRBJ1-2|NA|TRBV10-3
AMGGQLYGYT
>TRBJ2-7|NA|TRBV28
ASSLAGALKQY
>TRBJ1-1|NA|TRBV4-2
ASSRGGDTEAF
>TRBJ1-1|NA|TRBV10-3
AISEPNLQGESDTEAF
>TRBJ2-3|NA|TRBV29-1
SVLGGGAVGTQY
>TRBJ1-2|NA|TRBV9
ASSLGPVYGYT
>TRBJ2-7|TRBD1|TRBV5-6
ASSMTGGRTYEQY
>TRBJ1-4|NA|TRBV7-9
ASSKRRTATNEKLF
>TRBJ1-6|NA|TRBV19
ASSGADVDSPLH
>TRBJ2-1|NA|TRBV27
ASSLSSSVDNEQF
>TRBJ1-4|TRBD1|TRBV20-1
SASRPSTGRNEKLF
>TRBJ2-1|NA|TRBV27
ASSFGVGGNEQF
>TRBJ1-1|NA|TRBV5-6
ASTKRIVVTEAF
>TRBJ1-1|TRBD1|TRBV5-5
ASSLGGQGKAF
>TRBJ2-3|NA|TRBV7-2
ASSPFRGRAVDTQY
>TRBJ1-4|NA|TRBV10-1
AGETGFNEKLF
>TRBJ2-7|NA|TRBV19
ASSAPGTAGEQY
>TRBJ2-7|TRBD2|TRBV28
ASSPPVAGAYEQY
>TRBJ1-2|NA|TRBV3-1/TRBV3-2
ASSQDRGYYGYT
>TRBJ1-2|NA|TRBV3-1/TRBV3-2
ASSQGEGGYT
>TRBJ2-1|NA|TRBV4-2
ASSVEISYNEQF
>TRBJ2-5|TRBD1|TRBV30
AWRVRGPGETQY
>TRBJ2-2|NA|TRBV7-3
ASSPEHTGELF
>TRBJ2-5|TRBD2|TRBV7-2
ASTTSGRAQETQY
>TRBJ2-3|NA|TRBV11-3
ASSLDSGTDTQY
>TRBJ1-1|TRBD1|TRBV19
ASSIRGEAF
>TRBJ2-2|TRBD1|TRBV19
ASREWDRGANTGELF
>TRBJ1-1|NA|TRBV28
ASSQPRRGNTEAF
>TRBJ1-1|TRBD1|TRBV29-1
SVEVGRGQSEAF
>TRBJ2-5|NA|TRBV5-1
ASSFIPGETQY
>TRBJ2-1|TRBD1|TRBV7-9
ASSRLGQGISDEQF